This T cell receptor beta chain is from a study of blood T cell repertoires in COVID-19. Study context: The United States, Italy and Spain provided the acute and convalescent COVID-19 samples. T cells, B-cell-depleted T cells, or PBMCs supplied cDNA or gDNA.

In the authors' workflow: Amplification of reference gene primers provided the estimated nucleated cell counts. Sequencing used immunoSEQ multiplex PCR; TCRdb keeps in-frame clones, though not all of them. V, J and clone size are taken as reported in that table, and D and trimming were inferred from the DNA itself. The table has tens of thousands of clones, around 87% seen once. The sequence came from a male donor with acute or convalescent COVID-19. Material for sequencing was peripheral blood.

CDR3 DNA: TGTGCCAGCAGCGTTCAACAGGCTTCACCCCTCCACTTT. It translates to CASSVQQASPLHF. V is TRBV6-4 and J is TRBJ1-6, with a tentative D call TRBD1 (5 bases). The CDR3 consists of 13 residues. From germline, CDR1 is MRHNA and CDR2 SNTAGT. V was cut by 6 bases and J by 9 bases, with 12 bases left in between.